A single T cell receptor beta chain is shown here with its context. What it recognizes is unknown. The sample is drawn from a study of regulatory T cells in long-lasting Graves disease. Study outcomes and limitations: Relative to newly diagnosed Graves' patients, persistent ones had lower TCR diversity. Under persistent disease, TRBV28, TRBJ1-2 and TRBJ2-5 were used preferentially.

Time point indicated: newly diagnosed GD, antithyroid drugs for less than 3 months. After RNA was extracted from PBMCs, the TCR library was made from it. Library construction for TCR beta used iRepertoire HTBI primers and Arm-PCR of CDR3 regions. TCRdb re-derived calls from the multiplex PCR reads in MiXCR, one entry per CDR3 protein. The sample gives almost 450,000 distinct CDR3 sequences, 16% of which show up once; about 10% is in the top ten. Germline V gene sequence: CDR1 GTSNPN, CDR2 SVGIG (reference sequence). The CDR3 loop spans 17 amino acids. V shed 2 bases, J shed 4 bases, and the junction held 13 bases outside the gene matches. The data were also submitted as part of a second study, on T cells in Graves' hyperthyroidism and ophthalmopathy.

The sequenced sample was peripheral blood mononuclear cells (PBMCs), obtained at new diagnosis, from a patient treated with antithyroid drugs. The TCR originated in a woman in her 30s with Graves disease. This sequence joins TRBV30 and TRBJ2-2; 7 nucleotides agree with TRBD1. Written as DNA, the CDR3 is TGTGCCTGGAGTACAACAGGGGCCAGGGGTTTCACCGGGGAGCTGTTTTTT. Translated: CAWSTTGARGFTGELFF.